This TCR beta chain was observed in a study of cytomegalovirus exposure and HLA in healthy donors. To note about this clone: As yet, its antigen is unknown.

Overall study findings and caveats: Most of the TCR beta V segments (in an earlier analysis) were productive either about 87% or about 30% of the time. As a later analysis showed, a missense DCLRE1C variant was linked to trimming of TCR beta V- and J-genes. Both high specificity and high sensitivity reportedly marked the classifier's diagnosis of cytomegalovirus status.

60 Vbeta and 13 Jbeta primers were used in PCR. Assay: immunoSEQ multiplex PCR; the TCRdb copy retains only in-frame clones and omits some. This sample contains about 70,000 clones. Germline CDR1 KGHSH, CDR2 LQKENI. This CDR3 has 18 amino acids. Trimming removed 0 bases at V and 6 bases at J, with 21 bases between. The sequence was collected from a woman in her twenties or thirties in good health and CMV-seronegative. This chain connects TRBV18 to TRBJ2-4; tentatively, D is TRBD2 (5 bases). The material sequenced was PBMCs. In DNA form, the CDR3 reads TGTGCCAGCTCACCACCCGTAGTTGGGAGTCTTGCTATAAACATTCAGTACTTC. Amino acids: CASSPPVVGSLAINIQYF. Complete variable domain (other parts from reference TRBV18 and TRBJ2-4): NAGVMQNPRHLVRRRGQEARLRCSPMKGHSHVYWYRQLPEEGLKFMVYLQKENIIDESGMPKERFSAEFPKEGPSILRIQQVVRGDSAAYFCASSPPVVGSLAINIQYFGAGTRLSVL.